Many counts were recorded for the clone carrying this T cell receptor (beta chain). The antigen remains undetermined. The data are from a study of T-cell memory formation after mild COVID-19. MiXCR was run by TCRdb on the 5' RACE reads, yielding one entry per CDR3 protein. Found here are 25,000 to 35,000 distinct CDR3 sequences, around 10% of them singletons; the top ten hold about 15%. The ends lost 4 bases at V and 7 bases at J; junction bases unmatched: 7. Germline V CDR1 and CDR2: SGHDT, YYEEEE. This CDR3 has 14 amino acids. Study-wide results and caveats: Among contracting clones, CD4+ were mainly CM/EM and CD8+ enriched in EMRA. Still unconfirmed is whether the second-wave clones peaking on day 37 recognized SARS-CoV-2.

The specimen was PBMCs or a T cell subset sorted from them (not recorded which). This clonotype was obtained from an adult woman who had mild COVID-19 (a few samples of this study predate the infection). Cell type and time point are not known. The V call is TRBV5-6, the J call TRBJ2-5; 10 nucleotides align to TRBD1. The CDR3 DNA reads as TGTGCCAGCAGCCTGACCGGGACAGGGGTGACCCAGTACTTC. Protein sequence: CASSLTGTGVTQYF.